This paragraph covers one T cell receptor beta chain sequence. Its specificity is unknown. The CDR3 runs to 14 residues. Germline assignment: CDR1 SGHRS and CDR2 YFSETQ. The ends lost 4 bases at V and 4 bases at J; junction bases unmatched: 5. This sample is drawn from a study of radiotherapy plus CTLA-4 blockade in lung cancer. Broader study findings: Following radiotherapy plus ipilimumab, tumor-derived TCR clones expanded in the blood.

Sequencing used immunoSEQ multiplex PCR; TCRdb keeps in-frame clones, though not all of them. This sample has fewer than 40,000 clones, with about four fifths found just once. The genes are TRBV5-1 and TRBJ1-2, with TRBD1 identical over 9 bases. The sequences come from peripheral blood, collected from a patient treated with radiotherapy plus ipilimumab. The TCR was taken from a human donor with non-small cell lung cancer that progressed on radiotherapy plus ipilimumab. The CDR3 protein is CASSPGTGTYGYTF. CDR3 DNA: TGCGCCAGCAGCCCCGGGACAGGGACCTATGGCTACACCTTC.